These 13 T cell receptor beta chains were all obtained from the same sample, sequenced in a study of OX40 agonist ivuxolimab in advanced cancers. This table comes from immunoSEQ multiplex PCR, and its TCRdb copy is limited to in-frame clones, with some not included. The sample has about 86,000 clones, around 88% seen once. The specimen comprised CD4+ or CD8+ T cells sorted from blood, sampled in a trial of the OX40 agonist ivuxolimab. The receptors were sampled from an adult with an advanced solid tumor such as melanoma, head and neck, liver or kidney cancer.

Turning to this clone: The sample has other DNA sequences that encode this CDR3 too. This chain connects TRBV7-9 to TRBJ1-4, with a tentative D call TRBD1 (5 bases). The CDR3 is made up of 15 amino acids. The germline CDR1 and CDR2 sequences are SEHNR and FQNEAQ (reference sequence). The V gene lost 5 bases and the J gene lost 8 bases, with 18 bases spanning the gap. The CDR3 DNA reads as TGTGCCAGCAGCCTAGATGGGACTGGGAGCGAAAAACTGTTTTTT. It encodes CASSLDGTGSEKLFF.

By share of the sample, this clone is medium-sized (0.01 to 0.1%). This chain uses TRBV6-1 with TRBJ2-7, with D uncertain. Trimming left V 3 bases short and J 5 bases short, with 14 bases between. Germline CDR1 reads MNHNS; CDR2 reads SASEGT. The CDR3 is 14 residues long. The DNA for the CDR3 is TGTGCCAGCAGTGAGTATCCCATCAAGCACGAGCAGTACTTC. Translation gives CASSEYPIKHEQYF.

This clone showed up just once. The V call is TRBV11-2, the J call TRBJ2-3; TRBD2 matches 9 bases. Germline assignment: CDR1 SGHAT and CDR2 FQNNGV. Trimming took 1 base from V and 6 from J; bases not matched to a gene: 2. The CDR3 runs to 14 residues. The CDR3 nucleotides are TGTGCCAGCAGCTTAGTAGCGGGAGCGGATACGCAGTATTTT. Translation: CASSLVAGADTQYF.

This chain connects TRBV7-8 to TRBJ1-1; a weak D match, TRBD1 (5 bases). Trimming took 5 bases from V and 6 from J, leaving 16 bases between them. Germline-derived CDR1 and CDR2 are SGHVS and FQNEAQ. The CDR3 spans 14 residues. The CDR3 sequence is CASSPGVGDAEAFF. The CDR3 DNA reads TGTGCCAGCAGCCCGGGAGTCGGGGACGCTGAAGCTTTCTTT.

This chain joins TRBV10-3 and TRBJ1-1; perhaps TRBD1 as D (5 bases). Per the germline V gene, CDR1 is ENHRY and CDR2 is SYGVKD. The CDR3 has 16 residues. Trimming took 3 bases from V and 1 from J, leaving 15 bases between them. CDR3 DNA sequence: TGTGCCATCAGTGATGAGAGAGCCGGGGGGAACACTGAAGCTTTCTTT. It codes for CAISDERAGGNTEAFF.

The chain is built from TRBV7-2 and TRBJ1-2; tentatively, D is TRBD1 (6 bases). Per the germline V gene, CDR1 is SGHTA and CDR2 is FQGNSA. The CDR3 has 15 residues. Trimming pared 1 base from V and 4 bases from J, leaving 13 bases between. The CDR3 bases are TGTGCCAGCAGCTTAGTTCGGGGGCTTGGCTATGGCTACACCTTC. Its protein is CASSLVRGLGYGYTF.

The rearrangement links TRBV5-1 to TRBJ2-4, with 8 bases lining up with TRBD1. This CDR3 has 13 residues. With 4 bases clipped from V and 5 bases from J, the junction kept 2 bases outside the gene matches. Looked up from germline, CDR1 is SGHRS and CDR2 is YFSETQ. CDR3 residues: CASSTGQENIQYF. The CDR3 nucleotides read TGCGCCAGCAGCACGGGACAGGAAAACATTCAGTACTTC.

The chain has TRBV28 and TRBJ1-2; D not certain. The CDR3 spans 14 residues. The V gene lost 2 bases and the J gene lost 7 bases, with 14 bases spanning the gap. Germline loops: CDR1 MDHEN, CDR2 SYDVKM. CDR3 in amino acids: CASSLNEVSIGYTF. The CDR3 DNA is TGTGCCAGCAGTTTAAACGAGGTTTCGATTGGCTACACCTTC.

This clone has only a few counts. This sequence joins TRBV19 and TRBJ2-2; D uncertain. Germline V gives CDR1 LNHDA, CDR2 SQIVND (reference sequence). V shed 0 bases and J shed 7 bases, with 6 bases lying between them. This CDR3 contains 13 residues. CDR3 DNA sequence: TGTGCCAGTAGTATAGATCGACGCGGGGAGCTGTTTTTT. It encodes CASSIDRRGELFF.

This chain connects TRBV29-1 to TRBJ1-4, with D possibly being TRBD1 (5 bases). The V end lost 6 bases, the J end lost 4 bases, and 12 bases lay between the germline ends. Germline V lookup: CDR1 SQVTM, CDR2 ANQGSEA. The CDR3 runs 13 residues. CDR3 residues: CSVATDLNEKLFF. The CDR3 DNA reads as TGCAGCGTCGCGACAGACCTTAATGAAAAACTGTTTTTT.

The CDR3 loop is CASSPLGQARENEQFF. The DNA for the CDR3 is TGTGCCAGCAGCCCCCTGGGACAGGCTCGGGAGAATGAGCAGTTCTTC. This rearrangement joins TRBV7-3 to TRBJ2-1; 8 bases agree with TRBD1. The CDR3 length is 16 residues. Per germline, CDR1 SGHTA and CDR2 FQGTGA. The ends lost 5 bases at V and 7 bases at J; junction bases unmatched: 13.

The chain uses TRBV30 and TRBJ2-7, with 14 bases that match TRBD2. The CDR3 totals 15 residues. J was trimmed by 0 bases and V by 3 bases; bases with no gene match: 1. Germline lookup yields CDR1 GTSNPN and CDR2 SVGIG (reference sequence). The CDR3 sequence: CAWRGLAGGSYEQYF. CDR3 coding DNA: TGTGCCTGGAGAGGACTAGCGGGGGGCTCCTACGAGCAGTACTTC.

V is TRBV7-2 and J is TRBJ1-2; a possible D gene is TRBD1 (6 bases). Per the germline V gene, CDR1 is SGHTA and CDR2 is FQGNSA. CDR3 length equals 13 residues. With 3 bases removed from V and 2 bases from J, the gap between germline ends came to 7 bases. CDR3 DNA: TGTGCCAGCAGCTTCGGGGGCAACTATGGCTACACCTTC. Protein: CASSFGGNYGYTF.